These 31 T cell receptor beta chains came from one sample sequenced in a study of T cells in Graves' hyperthyroidism and ophthalmopathy. Amplification yielded TCR beta CDR3 regions, with RNA transcripts as the source. The HTBI primer set served for first-round RT-PCR of the TCR CDR3. Each CDR3 protein gets one entry after TCRdb re-called the multiplex PCR reads with MiXCR. In the table there are roughly 180,000 distinct CDR3 sequences, less than 10% of which are singletons. The sequenced material came from blood. The source is a woman younger than 35 with Graves' hyperthyroidism that later progressed to Graves' ophthalmopathy.

This clonotype was detected many times. The chain has TRBV7-9 and TRBJ2-1, with D perhaps matching TRBD1 (6 bases). From germline, CDR1 is SEHNR and CDR2 FQNEAQ (reference sequence). This CDR3 comprises 15 residues. The germline V and J ends were trimmed by 2 bases and 4 bases, with 12 bases remaining between them. The CDR3 loop is CASSLPGQNYNEQFF. The CDR3 DNA sequence: TGTGCCAGCAGCTTACCCGGACAGAATTACAATGAGCAGTTCTTC.

This clonotype was counted ten times or more. The DNA for the CDR3 is TGCAGTGCTAGCATAGGGCCCACTGAAGCTTTCTTT. This encodes CSASIGPTEAFF. This rearrangement joins TRBV20-1 to TRBJ1-1; no definite D call. The ends were cut back, 3 bases at V and 4 bases at J, with 9 bases in the middle. Germline CDR1 reads DFQATT; CDR2 reads SNEGSKA (reference sequence). This CDR3 is built from 12 residues.

This clonotype has more than one count but fewer than ten. The V and J genes are TRBV9 and TRBJ1-1, with 8 nucleotides matching TRBD1. The CDR3 has 12 residues. The J segment lost 11 bases and the V segment lost 4 bases, leaving 7 bases of the junction unmatched. CDR1 is SGDLS and CDR2 is YYNGEE in the germline V gene. The CDR3: CASSPTGTGAFF. In DNA, the CDR3 is TGTGCCAGCAGCCCAACCGGGACAGGTGCTTTCTTT.

With respect to this clonotype: This may be a read error: a much more frequent sequence differs by one nucleotide. The chain recombines TRBV29-1 with TRBJ1-2; TRBD1 is a possible D gene (6 bases). The CDR3 covers 14 residues. Germline CDR1 and CDR2: SQVTM and ANQGSEA. Here the CDR3 DNA reads TGCAGCGTCGAAGATTCCGGGACAAGGGTTGGCTACACCTTC. Its translation: CSVEDSGTRVGYTF.

This rearrangement joins TRBV19 to TRBJ2-2; no firm D call. Germline CDR1 LNHDA, CDR2 SQIVND (reference sequence). The ends were cut back, 4 bases at V and 7 bases at J, with 10 bases in the middle. The CDR3 extends over 13 amino acids. CDR3 in amino acids: CASSTNRDGELFF. Here the CDR3 DNA reads TGTGCCAGTAGTACTAACCGAGACGGGGAGCTGTTTTTT.

This clonotype was recorded at least ten times. The chain employs TRBV18 and TRBJ1-4, with a weak D call TRBD1 (5 bases). The V gene's germline CDR1 is KGHSH and CDR2 LQKENI. The CDR3 contains 13 residues. V lost 2 bases and J 8 bases, leaving 9 bases between the germline ends. CDR3 in DNA: TGTGCCAGCTCACCATGGGAGGGGGAAAAACTGTTTTTT. Its protein is CASSPWEGEKLFF.

This clonotype appeared many times. The CDR3 DNA sequence: TGTGCCATCAGTGTAGGAGCTGACACTGAAGCTTTCTTT. This encodes CAISVGADTEAFF. This chain uses TRBV10-3 with TRBJ1-1; no clear D. CDR3 length: 13 residues. CDR1 ENHRY and CDR2 SYGVKD come from the germline V gene. The germline V and J ends were trimmed by 4 bases and 3 bases, with 9 bases remaining between them.

The chain employs TRBV9 and TRBJ2-7; TRBD1 aligns across 7 bases. The CDR3 contains 14 residues. V trimming: 3 bases; J trimming: 0 bases; junction bases outside the gene matches: 3. Germline CDR1 and CDR2: SGDLS and YYNGEE. For the CDR3, the DNA is TGTGCCAGCAGCGAAGGGGGCACCTCCTACGAGCAGTACTTC. Encoded protein: CASSEGGTSYEQYF.

The chain has TRBV20-1 and TRBJ2-6; perhaps D is TRBD1 or TRBD2 (5 bases each). Germline-derived CDR1 and CDR2 are DFQATT and SNEGSKA (reference sequence). V gave up 3 bases and J gave up 2 bases, with 8 bases separating them. The CDR3 length is 14 residues. CDR3 DNA: TGCAGTGCTAGGGTGGGGGCTGGGGCCAACGTCCTGACTTTC. This encodes CSARVGAGANVLTF.

The sample holds many counts of this clonotype. The V and J genes are TRBV29-1 and TRBJ1-2; 10 nucleotides align to TRBD1. V was clipped by 0 bases and J by 2 bases; unmatched bases: 9. The V gene's germline CDR1 is SQVTM and CDR2 ANQGSEA. The CDR3 sequence is 17 residues long. DNA for the CDR3: TGCAGCGTTGAAGATGGGGTGGGACAGGGGTCAAACTATGGCTACACCTTC. This translates into CSVEDGVGQGSNYGYTF.

The genes are TRBV27 and TRBJ2-7; D tentatively fits TRBD1 or TRBD2 (5 bases each). Germline CDR1 and CDR2: MNHEY and SMNVEV (reference sequence). The CDR3 loop spans 14 amino acids. V lost 2 bases to trimming and J lost 4 bases, with 12 bases between them. CDR3 in DNA: TGTGCCAGCAGTTTAGCGGGCAGGGAGTACGAGCAGTACTTC. It encodes CASSLAGREYEQYF.

There are many counts of this clonotype. The chain employs TRBV12-3 or TRBV12-4 and TRBJ2-7; TRBD1 might be the D (6 bases). The germline V and J ends were trimmed by 6 bases and 0 bases, with 15 bases remaining between them. This CDR3 region has 15 residues. CDR3 sequence reads: CASRETGLSSYEQYF. The DNA of the CDR3 is TGTGCCAGCAGGGAGACAGGCCTCAGCTCCTACGAGCAGTACTTC.

J is TRBJ1-5 and V is TRBV27; D is perhaps TRBD1 (6 bases). V was clipped by 8 bases and J by 0 bases, with 14 bases between them. This CDR3 spans 15 amino acids. Germline V gene data show CDR1 as MNHEY and CDR2 as SMNVEV (reference sequence). The CDR3: CASAFRGNSNQPQHF. CDR3 DNA sequence: TGTGCCAGCGCCTTCAGGGGAAATAGCAATCAGCCCCAGCATTTT.

This clonotype was detected only a few times. The chain is built from TRBV20-1 and TRBJ2-3, with 11 bases fitting TRBD1. The trim removed 1 base at V and 6 bases at J, leaving 3 bases unmatched. Germline values: CDR1 DFQATT, CDR2 SNEGSKA (reference sequence). The CDR3 runs to 14 residues. CDR3 DNA: TGCAGTGCTAGAGCGCGGACAGGGGGCGATACGCAGTATTTT. Translating gives CSARARTGGDTQYF.

This clonotype turned up a few times. The chain uses TRBV30 and TRBJ1-6; tentative D call: TRBD1 (5 bases). Deletions cut 3 bases from V and 7 bases from J, with 7 bases between. The CDR3 is 12 amino acids. The germline V gene encodes CDR1 GTSNPN and CDR2 SVGIG (reference sequence). CDR3 DNA: TGTGCCTGGAGGACAGCCAATTCACCCCTCCACTTT. Protein product: CAWRTANSPLHF.

This clonotype was counted many times. The chain carries TRBV7-8 and TRBJ1-4; D gene ambiguous. The CDR3 extends over 15 amino acids. Trimming cost V 7 bases and J 0 bases, with 12 bases left between them. Germline lookup yields CDR1 SGHVS and CDR2 FQNEAQ. CDR3 nucleotide sequence: TGTGCCAGCAACCCGGACGGGGCAACTAATGAAAAACTGTTTTTT. Amino acid sequence: CASNPDGATNEKLFF.

This rearrangement joins TRBV9 to TRBJ1-6; unclear D gene. The V gene's germline CDR1 is SGDLS and CDR2 YYNGEE. This CDR3 is 14 amino acids long. Trimming left V 7 bases short and J 7 bases short, with 15 bases between. The CDR3 reads CASGLGVQNSPLHF. The CDR3 nucleotides read TGTGCCAGCGGTTTGGGAGTCCAAAATTCACCCCTCCACTTT.

In its sample, this clonotype was seen many times. The gene calls are TRBV30 and TRBJ2-3; the match to TRBD1 covers 7 bases. This CDR3 is 15 amino acids long. Trimming removed 2 bases from V and 1 base from J; junction bases left unmatched: 6. CDR1 and CDR2 (germline): GTSNPN, SVGIG (reference sequence). The CDR3 here is CAWSRQGFGTDTQYF. Here the CDR3 DNA reads TGTGCCTGGAGTCGACAGGGTTTTGGCACAGATACGCAGTATTTT. The full variable domain, rest sourced from reference TRBV30 and TRBJ2-3, is SQTIHQWPATLVQPVGSPLSLECTVEGTSNPNLYWYRQAAGRGLQLLFYSVGIGQISSEVPQNLSASRPQDRQFILSSKKLLLSDSGFYLCAWSRQGFGTDTQYFGPGTRLTVL.

The rearrangement uses TRBV5-1 and TRBJ2-1; the D gene is possibly TRBD1 (6 bases). The CDR3 spans 18 residues. Trimming stripped 0 bases from V and 7 bases from J, with 23 bases between. Germline CDR1 is SGHRS and CDR2 is YFSETQ. The chain's CDR3 is CASSLVGRTGLLSNEQFF. CDR3 DNA: TGCGCCAGCAGCTTGGTAGGTCGAACAGGGCTCCTTTCGAATGAGCAGTTCTTC.

This chain connects TRBV4-2 to TRBJ1-2, with D uncertain. Per the germline V gene, CDR1 is LGHNA and CDR2 is YNFKEQ. The V gene lost 3 bases and the J gene lost 8 bases, with 7 bases spanning the gap. There are 11 residues in the CDR3. CDR3 region: CASSQTRGYTF. Written as DNA, the CDR3 is TGTGCCAGCAGCCAGACCCGGGGCTACACCTTC.

In its sample, this clonotype was seen many times. This sequence joins TRBV5-6 and TRBJ1-2; D is unresolved. Germline V gene lookup returns CDR1 SGHDT and CDR2 YYEEEE. Trimming pared 0 bases from V and 4 bases from J, leaving 13 bases between. The CDR3 length is 15 residues. The CDR3 region has the DNA TGTGCCAGCAGCTTGGGGGTAGGACCCGGCTATGGCTACACCTTC. Translating gives CASSLGVGPGYGYTF.

At least ten counts were recorded for this clonotype. The chain combines TRBV18 with TRBJ1-1; D not resolved. The CDR3 runs to 14 residues. V shed 6 bases and J shed 7 bases, with 18 bases lying between them. In germline, CDR1 is KGHSH, CDR2 LQKENI. The CDR3 region is CASSITLRDSEAFF. For the CDR3, the DNA is TGTGCCAGCTCCATAACTCTGAGGGATAGTGAAGCTTTCTTT.

This clonotype was observed many times. This chain joins TRBV30 and TRBJ1-1; D gene uncertain. CDR1 is GTSNPN and CDR2 is SVGIG in the germline V gene (reference sequence). The CDR3 extends over 11 amino acids. The V end was cut by 6 bases, the J end by 5 bases, with 10 bases between. CDR3 sequence: CACLTGTEAFF. CDR3 coding DNA: TGTGCCTGCCTCACGGGGACTGAAGCTTTCTTT.

This clonotype was recorded many times. The J gene is TRBJ2-7, the V gene TRBV20-1, with 10 bases that match TRBD2. CDR1 is DFQATT and CDR2 is SNEGSKA in the germline V gene (reference sequence). J lost 3 bases, V lost 0 bases, and 11 bases had no gene match. The CDR3 contains 17 residues. The chain's CDR3 is CSARDPNTGTSDYEQYF. CDR3 DNA sequence: TGCAGTGCTAGAGATCCTAATACCGGGACTAGCGACTACGAGCAGTACTTC.

The table lists this clonotype with a few counts. The J gene is TRBJ2-7, the V gene TRBV18, with TRBD1 matching 7 bases. This CDR3 comprises 13 residues. Germline loops: CDR1 KGHSH, CDR2 LQKENI. V trimming: 3 bases; J trimming: 3 bases; junction bases outside the gene matches: 2. Written as DNA, the CDR3 is TGTGCCAGCTCACCTGCAGGGGGCTACGAGCAGTACTTC. This translates into CASSPAGGYEQYF.

This clonotype was seen repeatedly, ten times or more. V usage is TRBV24-1 and J usage is TRBJ2-5, with unresolved D. This CDR3 spans 15 amino acids. With 2 bases removed from V and 2 bases from J, the gap between germline ends came to 11 bases. Germline V lookup: CDR1 KGHDR, CDR2 SFDVKD. The CDR3 coding sequence is TGTGCCACCAGTGATTCACGGCCAGCTCAAGAGACCCAGTACTTC. Translated, it gives CATSDSRPAQETQYF.

This clonotype was seen at least ten times. This chain links TRBV7-2 with TRBJ2-1; 10 nucleotides line up with TRBD2. CDR3 length: 16 residues. V shed 2 bases, J shed 2 bases, and the junction held 3 bases outside the gene matches. The germline gives CDR1 SGHTA, CDR2 FQGNSA. CDR3 sequence (DNA): TGTGCCAGCAGCTTACTAGCGGGGGACACCTACAATGAGCAGTTCTTC. Residues: CASSLLAGDTYNEQFF.

V gene TRBV24-1 combines with J gene TRBJ2-1; D may be TRBD1 (5 bases). Deletions cut 8 bases from V and 7 bases from J, with 8 bases between. The germline gives CDR1 KGHDR, CDR2 SFDVKD. The CDR3 is 11 residues long. CDR3 loop: CATNRGNEQFF. For the CDR3, the DNA is TGTGCCACCAATAGGGGTAATGAGCAGTTCTTC.

This clonotype showed up many times. The chain joins TRBV18 to TRBJ2-1; 13 bases are a match to TRBD2. The CDR3 consists of 16 residues. Germline V gene lookup returns CDR1 KGHSH and CDR2 LQKENI. V trimming: 3 bases; J trimming: 5 bases; junction bases outside the gene matches: 4. The CDR3 loop is CASSPLGLAGDNEQFF. CDR3 in DNA: TGTGCCAGCTCACCCTTAGGACTAGCGGGGGACAATGAGCAGTTCTTC. The complete variable domain, with remaining parts taken from reference TRBV18 and TRBJ2-1, reads NAGVMQNPRHLVRRRGQEARLRCSPMKGHSHVYWYRQLPEEGLKFMVYLQKENIIDESGMPKERFSAEFPKEGPSILRIQQVVRGDSAAYFCASSPLGLAGDNEQFFGPGTRLTVL.

This clonotype appeared a few times. The chain recombines TRBV6-2 or TRBV6-3 with TRBJ2-3; D gene unclear. The V gene's germline CDR1 is MNHEY and CDR2 SVGEGT. The CDR3 is 14 residues long. Deletions cut 2 bases from V and 0 bases from J, with 6 bases between. CDR3 region: CASSYPISTDTQYF. CDR3 DNA sequence: TGTGCCAGCAGTTACCCTATCAGCACAGATACGCAGTATTTT.

This clonotype was seen ten or more times. The V call is TRBV18, the J call TRBJ1-5; no clear D. The CDR3 spans 14 residues. The germline V and J ends were trimmed by 4 bases and 6 bases, with 13 bases remaining between them. Per germline, CDR1 KGHSH and CDR2 LQKENI. Here the CDR3 DNA reads TGTGCCAGCTCACTGGGATCTACGGGTCAGCCCCAGCATTTT. Amino acids: CASSLGSTGQPQHF.